This TCR beta chain came from a study of blood T cell repertoires in COVID-19. As processed by the authors: Nucleated cell counts were estimated from reference gene primer amplification. Sequencing was performed with immunoSEQ multiplex PCR; in TCRdb, only in-frame clones are kept and a portion is missing. The V and J calls and the clone size are those of that table, but D and trimming were determined from the DNA. Of 250,000 or so clones in the sample, about 91% were seen once. Germline V gene sequence: CDR1 MDHEN, CDR2 SYDVKM. There are 16 residues in the CDR3. V gave up 5 bases and J gave up 1 base; unmatched junction bases: 7.

The material sequenced was peripheral blood. This TCR derives from a woman under 40 with COVID-19, enrolled during active disease. The chain combines TRBV28 with TRBJ2-3; TRBD1 matches 9 bases. CDR3 loop: CASSILTGGGTDTQYF. In nucleotides, the CDR3 is TGTGCCAGCAGTATTTTGACAGGGGGAGGCACAGATACGCAGTATTTT. The entire variable domain, with the rest obtained from reference TRBV28 and TRBJ2-3, is as follows: DVKVTQSSRYLVKRTGEKVFLECVQDMDHENMFWYRQDPGLGLRLIYFSYDVKMKEKGDIPEGYSVSREKKERFSLILESASTNQTSMYLCASSILTGGGTDTQYFGPGTRLTVL.